The subject of this entry is one T cell receptor beta chain. The sample holds a few counts of this clone. It has no known antigen specificity. No base quality values were provided; no much bigger clone lies one nucleotide off. This sample is part of a study of cytotoxic CD8 clonotypes in ibrutinib-treated CLL (dated by TCRdb to about 2021). About the full investigation: The cohort was composed of some twelve relapsed/refractory and about 15 treatment-naive patients; IGHV unmutated status was identified in fewer than 18 patients. Longitudinal samples were available for about 30% of the 86 trial participants. On average, each sample yielded around 270,000 productive templates and about 100,000 productive rearrangements. Cryopreserved peripheral blood mononuclear cells were obtained prior to treatment, at the time of response, and at either disease progression or sustained remission. Patients were still on ibrutinib when every remission and progressive disease sample was collected. Partial responses were observed in roughly 25 patients and complete responses in 2; after a median follow-up of roughly 62 months, remission was maintained in roughly 15 patients and progression was observed in about twelve. The response samples were drawn at a median of roughly eleven months into treatment, with a range of about 6 to 36 months. Overall results and qualifications from the work: Public clonotypes were rare and either shrank or stayed stable during treatment, and the rise in clonality at ibrutinib response reflected expansion of private clonotypes. Baseline clonality was found to be higher than that of age-matched healthy donors and was strongly correlated with circulating CD8+ T-cell counts. Lymph node repertoires were not examined, and the timing of sampling was not matched between patients in sustained remission and those whose disease progressed. Clonality rose at ibrutinib response, remained stable during sustained remission, and dropped back toward baseline at progression.

The time point label of this sample denotes: progressive disease on ibrutinib. For TCR beta library preparation, roughly 2.2 micrograms of genomic DNA were isolated from cryopreserved PBMCs. Longitudinal blood samples from CLL patients receiving ibrutinib monotherapy were subjected to high-throughput TCR beta sequencing. The patients were enrolled in a single-center, open-label phase 2 trial of ibrutinib monotherapy. Each clonotype received, on average, about 9.7x coverage in deep resolution sequencing performed on a MiSeq, where the target depth lay between 1 in 1 million and 1 in 200,000 T cells. The immunoSEQ hsTCRB Kit was used to generate the TCR beta libraries. Under the source paper's analysis protocol: Data were analyzed with ImmunoSEQ Data Assistant and ImmunoSEQ Analyzer, with V, D and J genes assigned per IMGT definitions. Clonality, which ranges from 0 to 1, was calculated by subtracting the normalized Shannon entropy of productive rearrangement frequencies from one. Only overrepresented clonotypes making up at least 0.05% of the repertoire of each patient were included in the public clonotype analysis. Repertoires from thirteen age-matched healthy donors in immuneACCESS were used as clonality controls. The source is immuneACCESS, and TCRdb retained only in-frame sequences with V and J called. Part of the clones is not carried over; for the studies checked, unresolved V genes explain less than half of this, and the remainder is unexplained. The DNA gave D and trimming, while V, J and clone size come from that table. Within this sample are 150,000 or so clones, with roughly 90% of them counted one time only. 3% to 3.5% of the sample is in the top ten clones.

Per the germline V gene, SGHTA is the CDR1 and FQGNSA is the CDR2. The CDR3 contains 19 residues, cysteine and phenylalanine counted. Of all the DNA, just the CDR3 is kept, 57 bases in frame from base 1. The germline V end is reduced by 5 bases and the J end by 0 bases; junction bases left unmatched: 12. The receptor was isolated from a human donor with chronic lymphocytic leukemia. The chain employs TRBV7-2 and TRBJ2-1; 11 bases in the middle match TRBD2. The sample was PBMCs, taken at disease progression, from a patient treated with ibrutinib. At the DNA level, the sequence is TGTGCCAGCAGCCCGCCTGCCCGACTAGCGGGATACTCCTACAATGAGCAGTTCTTC. This translates into CASSPPARLAGYSYNEQFF.